This paragraph reports one T cell receptor beta chain. Its specificity is unknown. These data originate in a study of cytomegalovirus exposure and HLA in healthy donors. V was shortened by 7 bases and J by 3 bases, with 13 bases between the two germline ends. The V gene's germline CDR1 is MNHNY and CDR2 SVGAGI (reference sequence). The CDR3 contains 14 residues. Study-wide results and caveats: Reportedly, diagnosis of cytomegalovirus status by the classifier showed high specificity and sensitivity. The study labeled more than 150 TCR beta chains cytomegalovirus-associated.

Using immunoSEQ multiplex PCR, the repertoire was profiled, and TCRdb retains in-frame clones only, with some absent. The sample has 100,000 to 150,000 clones, about 96% seen once. This TCR derives from a man younger than 35 in good health and CMV-seronegative. V gene TRBV6-6 combines with J gene TRBJ1-3; D uncertain. Sequences were obtained from PBMCs. The CDR3 DNA follows: TGTGCCAGCACCCTGGGAGGAGGTGGAAACACCATATATTTT. It encodes CASTLGGGGNTIYF.